The 24 T cell receptor beta chains below all came from one sample that was sequenced in a study of T cell changes during pregnancy in multiple sclerosis. The table came from immunoSEQ multiplex PCR; TCRdb's copy has only in-frame clones and leaves some out. The data show about 93,000 clones, with around 92% seen just once and just over 2% held by the top ten. Specimen: peripheral blood, collected after pregnancy. These receptors were taken from a female donor with multiple sclerosis, enrolled in a pregnancy study.

The CDR3 DNA reads as TGTGCCAGTAGCGACAGGGTTCCTACTAACACTGAAGCTTTCTTT. Amino acid sequence: CASSDRVPTNTEAFF. The rearrangement joins TRBV19 to TRBJ1-1; 7 bases map to TRBD1. Germline-derived CDR1 and CDR2 are LNHDA and SQIVND (reference sequence). Trimming took 6 bases from V and 2 from J; bases not matched to a gene: 9. This CDR3 has 15 amino acids. Full variable domain (remainder filled in from reference TRBV19 and TRBJ1-1): DGGITQSPKYLFRKEGQNVTLSCEQNLNHDAMYWYRQDPGQGLRLIYYSQIVNDFQKGDIAEGYSVSREKKESFPLTVTSAQKNPTAFYLCASSDRVPTNTEAFFGQGTRLTVV.

J is TRBJ1-4 and V is TRBV7-2; D is ambiguous. The V end lost 2 bases, the J end lost 7 bases, and 14 bases lay between the germline ends. Germline V gene lookup returns CDR1 SGHTA and CDR2 FQGNSA. The CDR3 extends over 15 amino acids. CDR3 sequence: CASSLSTLAGEKLFF. The CDR3, as DNA: TGTGCCAGCAGCTTATCAACTCTAGCTGGTGAAAAACTGTTTTTT.

The CDR3 DNA sequence: TGTGCCTGGAGTAAGGGACAGGGGATAGGGACCTTC. Translated, it gives CAWSKGQGIGTF. This chain joins TRBV30 and TRBJ1-2, with TRBD1 matching over 10 bases. Germline loops: CDR1 GTSNPN, CDR2 SVGIG (reference sequence). V lost 2 bases and J lost 14; bases outside the gene matches: 8. The CDR3 length is 12 residues. Based on the CDR3 plus reference TRBV30 and TRBJ1-2, the full variable domain is SQTIHQWPATLVQPVGSPLSLECTVEGTSNPNLYWYRQAAGRGLQLLFYSVGIGQISSEVPQNLSASRPQDRQFILSSKKLLLSDSGFYLCAWSKGQGIGTFGSGTRLTVV.

A single count supports this clone. V gene TRBV10-3 combines with J gene TRBJ1-3; possibly TRBD1 for D (6 bases). The germline gives CDR1 ENHRY, CDR2 SYGVKD. The CDR3 is 14 residues long. The V end was cut by 6 bases, the J end by 0 bases, with 9 bases between. The DNA for the CDR3 is TGTGCCATCAGGGGACACTCCTCTGGAAACACCATATATTTT. It specifies CAIRGHSSGNTIYF.

The CDR3 sequence is CASSQEGQGAFGETQYF. The CDR3 nucleotides are TGTGCCAGCAGCCAAGAGGGACAGGGGGCATTTGGAGAGACCCAGTACTTC. The chain uses TRBV14 and TRBJ2-5, with TRBD1 matching 12 bases. Germline trimming cut 0 bases from V and 4 bases from J; bases unmatched to any gene: 6. The CDR3 length is 17 residues. Germline CDR1 is SGHDN and CDR2 is FVKESK. Complete variable domain (other parts from reference TRBV14 and TRBJ2-5): EAGVTQFPSHSVIEKGQTVTLRCDPISGHDNLYWYRRVMGKEIKFLLHFVKESKQDESGMPNNRFLAERTGGTYSTLKVQPAELEDSGVYFCASSQEGQGAFGETQYFGPGTRLLVL.

The chain recombines TRBV6-1 with TRBJ2-1, with D perhaps TRBD2 (6 bases). V lost 7 bases to trimming and J lost 0 bases, with 13 bases between them. CDR3 length: 15 residues. Per the germline V gene, CDR1 is MNHNS and CDR2 is SASEGT. CDR3 loop: CASILAASSYNEQFF. The CDR3 nucleotides are TGTGCCAGCATTTTAGCGGCGAGCTCCTACAATGAGCAGTTCTTC.

V is TRBV7-2 and J is TRBJ2-1, with TRBD2 matching over 12 bases. Germline values: CDR1 SGHTA, CDR2 FQGNSA. The junction had 3 bases not matched to a gene; V was cut back by 5 bases and J by 4 bases. The CDR3 runs 15 residues. The CDR3: CASSRLAGAYNEQFF. The CDR3 nucleotides are TGTGCCAGCAGCCGACTAGCGGGAGCTTACAATGAGCAGTTCTTC.

The chain uses TRBV7-9 and TRBJ2-1; TRBD2 aligns across 8 bases. Trimming at V came to 2 bases and at J to 5 bases, leaving 11 bases not matched to a gene. CDR3 length: 17 amino acids. Germline V gene sequence: CDR1 SEHNR, CDR2 FQNEAQ (reference sequence). CDR3 loop: CASSLWAGGWSHNEQFF. In DNA form, the CDR3 reads TGTGCCAGCAGCTTATGGGCGGGAGGCTGGTCTCACAATGAGCAGTTCTTC. Full variable domain (outside the CDR3, taken from reference TRBV7-9 and TRBJ2-1): DTGVSQNPRHKITKRGQNVTFRCDPISEHNRLYWYRQTLGQGPEFLTYFQNEAQLEKSRLLSDRFSAERPKGSFSTLEIQRTEQGDSAMYLCASSLWAGGWSHNEQFFGPGTRLTVL.

The rearrangement joins TRBV23-1 to TRBJ1-5; tentative D call: TRBD1 (5 bases). TRBV23-1 counts as an open reading frame of uncertain function. Trimming cost V 4 bases and J 0 bases, with 13 bases left between them. The CDR3 is 16 amino acids. The CDR3 DNA reads TGCGCCAGCAGTCGGCCAGGGCTGTATAGCAATCAGCCCCAGCATTTT. Translation: CASSRPGLYSNQPQHF.

The chain uses TRBV6-5 and TRBJ1-2; 7 bases match TRBD1. Per germline, CDR1 MNHEY and CDR2 SVGAGI. V was pared by 6 bases and J by 8 bases, with 12 bases of the junction left unmatched. The CDR3 sequence is 14 residues long. CDR3 protein: CASRWDSGSGGYTF. CDR3 coding DNA: TGTGCCAGCAGGTGGGACAGCGGTAGTGGAGGCTACACCTTC.

The rearrangement uses TRBV7-2 and TRBJ1-1, with a possible D match to TRBD1 (6 bases). The CDR3 has 15 amino acids. Germline CDR1 and CDR2: SGHTA and FQGNSA. V lost 5 bases to trimming and J lost 3 bases, with 16 bases between them. CDR3 amino acids: CASSQRGGRHTEAFF. The CDR3 DNA reads TGTGCCAGCAGCCAGCGGGGGGGCAGGCACACTGAAGCTTTCTTT.

Of note for this clone: This same CDR3 is encoded by further DNA sequences in the sample. This CDR3 is CASSYSTSGHNEQFF. CDR3 nucleotides: TGTGCCAGCAGTTACTCGACTAGCGGCCACAATGAGCAGTTCTTC. This sequence joins TRBV6-5 and TRBJ2-1, with 9 bases lining up with TRBD2. Germline V lookup: CDR1 MNHEY, CDR2 SVGAGI. The junction had 2 bases not matched to a gene; V was cut back by 0 bases and J by 5 bases. This CDR3 comprises 15 residues.

V gene TRBV6-4 combines with J gene TRBJ2-2; a weak D match, TRBD1 (6 bases). CDR1 is MRHNA and CDR2 is SNTAGT in the germline V gene. Between the trimmed V and J ends, which lost 4 bases and 1 base, there was a span of 7 bases. The CDR3 has 14 residues. The CDR3 region is CASSVRGNTGELFF. The DNA of the CDR3 is TGTGCCAGCAGTGTCAGGGGGAACACCGGGGAGCTGTTTTTT.

The V gene is TRBV5-1, the J gene TRBJ2-7; TRBD1 agrees at 7 bases. The CDR3 has 15 residues. The germline V gene has CDR1 SGHRS and CDR2 YFSETQ. The ends lost 0 bases at V and 3 bases at J; junction bases unmatched: 6. CDR3 coding DNA: TGCGCCAGCAGCTTGGCCGGGACAGCCCTCTACGAGCAGTACTTC. It is translated as CASSLAGTALYEQYF.

The chain has TRBV14 and TRBJ1-2; TRBD1 is a possible D gene (6 bases). Germline V gives CDR1 SGHDN, CDR2 FVKESK. The CDR3 totals 13 residues. V shed 1 base and J shed 4 bases, with 7 bases lying between them. This CDR3 is CASSQGTVYGYTF. The CDR3 nucleotides are TGTGCCAGCAGCCAAGGGACAGTCTATGGCTACACCTTC.

This clone occurred once. This chain connects TRBV10-3 to TRBJ2-1; 7 nucleotides match TRBD1. V shed 2 bases and J 3 bases; nucleotides not matched to a gene: 4. Germline V gene data show CDR1 as ENHRY and CDR2 as SYGVKD. The length of the CDR3 is 15 residues. CDR3 residues: CAISEGQGVYNEQFF. CDR3 nucleotides: TGTGCCATCAGTGAGGGTCAGGGGGTCTACAATGAGCAGTTCTTC.

This rearrangement joins TRBV6-5 to TRBJ1-5; the D is unclear. Per the germline V gene, CDR1 is MNHEY and CDR2 is SVGAGI. The CDR3 has 13 amino acids. Trimming removed 3 bases at V and 6 bases at J, with 9 bases between. In nucleotides, the CDR3 is TGTGCCAGCAGTTATTCCTTTTCTCAGCCCCAGCATTTT. Its translation: CASSYSFSQPQHF.

The chain has TRBV5-1 and TRBJ1-1; D unclear. The length of the CDR3 is 14 residues. Germline CDR1 and CDR2: SGHRS and YFSETQ. Trimming took 5 bases from V and 1 from J, leaving 12 bases between them. In DNA, the CDR3 is TGCGCCAGCAGTACTAATTTGGGGAACACTGAAGCTTTCTTT. Translation gives CASSTNLGNTEAFF.

The genes are TRBV2 and TRBJ1-5; TRBD1 aligns across 7 bases. The V segment lost 7 bases and the J segment 2 bases; nucleotides outside the gene matches: 5. CDR1 is SNHLY and CDR2 is FYNNEI in the germline V gene. The CDR3 contains 14 residues. CDR3 in amino acids: CASTGTAGNQPQHF. CDR3 in DNA: TGTGCCAGCACCGGGACAGCGGGCAATCAGCCCCAGCATTTT.

The chain joins TRBV19 to TRBJ1-2; 9 bases line up with TRBD1. V shed 10 bases and J 6 bases; nucleotides not matched to a gene: 21. CDR1 is LNHDA and CDR2 is SQIVND in the germline V gene (reference sequence). The CDR3 extends over 17 amino acids. CDR3 nucleotide sequence: TGTGCCACCGAGGGGGGACAGGGAAAGAATGAGAGGGATGGCTACACCTTC. It is translated as CATEGGQGKNERDGYTF.

The chain is built from TRBV5-1 and TRBJ1-3, with D unresolved. V was clipped by 0 bases and J by 6 bases, with 7 bases between them. This CDR3 has 13 residues. Germline lookup yields CDR1 SGHRS and CDR2 YFSETQ. This CDR3 is CASSLGAENTIYF. CDR3 coding DNA: TGCGCCAGCAGCTTGGGGGCTGAAAACACCATATATTTT.

The rearrangement uses TRBV7-3 and TRBJ2-2, with 8 bases that match TRBD1. Trimming took 2 bases from V and 4 from J; bases not matched to a gene: 3. Germline CDR1 SGHTA, CDR2 FQGTGA. The CDR3 is 15 amino acids. CDR3 sequence: CASSLGQGGTGELFF. The CDR3 bases are TGTGCCAGCAGCTTAGGACAGGGTGGCACCGGGGAGCTGTTTTTT.

This chain uses TRBV27 with TRBJ2-7; 7 bases are shared with TRBD1. CDR1 and CDR2 from the germline V gene are MNHEY and SMNVEV (reference sequence). The CDR3 contains 14 residues. V lost 5 bases to trimming and J lost 7 bases; unmatched junction nucleotides: 11. CDR3 nucleotides: TGTGCCAGCAGTCACGGGGACAGCCTCAGGGAGCAGTACTTC. Protein sequence: CASSHGDSLREQYF.

The V call is TRBV10-1, the J call TRBJ2-7; 11 positions match TRBD1. CDR3 size: 16 residues. The V segment lost 2 bases and the J segment 3 bases; nucleotides outside the gene matches: 6. CDR1 WNHNN and CDR2 SYGVQD come from the germline V gene (reference sequence). The CDR3 nucleotides are TGCGCCAGCAGTGAGGTAGTGGGACAGGGGGTCTACGAGCAGTACTTC. This gives the protein CASSEVVGQGVYEQYF.